Presented here are 29 T cell receptor beta chains from one specimen sequenced in a study of blood T cell repertoires in COVID-19. Generated by immunoSEQ multiplex PCR, the TCRdb table keeps only in-frame clones and is missing some. This sample yields some 150,000 clones, of which 70% to 85% are seen a single time; 9.8% belongs to the top ten. Sequences were obtained from peripheral blood. The receptor source for this set is a woman between 45 and 65 years old with acute or convalescent COVID-19.

The chain combines TRBV6-5 with TRBJ2-3; D perhaps matches TRBD2 (5 bases). The CDR3 consists of 15 residues. Germline-derived CDR1 and CDR2 are MNHEY and SVGAGI. Trimming took 7 bases from V and 1 from J, leaving 15 bases between them. DNA for the CDR3: TGTGCCAGCACACTGCGGCGGGTGGGCACAGATACGCAGTATTTT. It encodes CASTLRRVGTDTQYF.

This chain joins TRBV2 and TRBJ2-5; 11 bases fit TRBD2. V was clipped by 6 bases and J by 5 bases; unmatched bases: 5. The length of the CDR3 is 14 residues. CDR1 is SNHLY, CDR2 FYNNEI, per germline. This chain's CDR3 is CASSLAGGRETQYF. The CDR3 DNA reads as TGTGCCAGCAGCTTAGCGGGGGGGCGGGAGACCCAGTACTTC.

This chain joins TRBV7-6 and TRBJ2-1; 10 bases map to TRBD2. This CDR3 is 18 amino acids long. Looked up from germline, CDR1 is SGHVS and CDR2 is FNYEAQ. J lost 6 bases, V lost 5 bases, and 16 bases had no gene match. The CDR3 spells CASSAGTSDFWVSNEQFF. The CDR3 DNA reads TGTGCCAGCAGCGCCGGGACTAGCGATTTTTGGGTTAGCAATGAGCAGTTCTTC.

V usage is TRBV2 and J usage is TRBJ1-1, with 7 bases that match TRBD1. Germline V gene sequence: CDR1 SNHLY, CDR2 FYNNEI. The CDR3 sequence is 13 residues long. Losses at the gene ends were 9 bases for V and 10 bases for J; bases not matched to a gene: 14. The CDR3 DNA reads TGTGCCAGTACCCCGGGACAGAGAATGCGAGCTTTCTTT. Translated: CASTPGQRMRAFF.

The chain recombines TRBV7-2 with TRBJ2-7, with TRBD1 matching over 9 bases. In germline, CDR1 is SGHTA, CDR2 FQGNSA. This CDR3 has 15 amino acids. V was pared by 1 base and J by 5 bases, with 6 bases of the junction left unmatched. The CDR3 nucleotides read TGTGCCAGCAGCTTAGGAGGACAGGGGCGTAACGAGCAGTACTTC. Residues: CASSLGGQGRNEQYF. The full variable domain, completed using reference TRBV7-2 and TRBJ2-7, is GAGVSQSPSNKVTEKGKDVELRCDPISGHTALYWYRQSLGQGLEFLIYFQGNSAPDKSGLPSDRFSAERTGGSVSTLTIQRTQQEDSAVYLCASSLGGQGRNEQYFGPGTRLTVT.

V usage is TRBV27 and J usage is TRBJ2-7, with TRBD1 matching over 9 bases. V dropped 0 bases and J dropped 4; count of bases not matched to a gene: 4. The V gene's germline CDR1 is MNHEY and CDR2 SMNVEV (reference sequence). The CDR3 contains 15 residues. Written as DNA, the CDR3 is TGTGCCAGCAGTTTATCTGGGACAGGGAGATACGAGCAGTACTTC. Translation: CASSLSGTGRYEQYF.

This clone was seen at least ten times. The chain has TRBV5-5 and TRBJ2-2, with a tentative D call TRBD1 (6 bases). This CDR3 contains 16 residues. Germline V gene sequence: CDR1 SGHKS, CDR2 YYEKEE (reference sequence). The V end lost 1 base, the J end lost 4 bases, and 14 bases lay between the germline ends. CDR3: CASSLTPQGITGELFF. CDR3 nucleotides: TGTGCCAGCAGCTTGACCCCGCAGGGGATCACCGGGGAGCTGTTTTTT.

CDR3 sequence (DNA): TGTGCCAGCAGCTTAGTTGACGGAGGGTTCGGCCAAGCTTTCTTT. Its protein is CASSLVDGGFGQAFF. The gene calls are TRBV7-2 and TRBJ1-1; no firm D call. Trimming took 1 base from V and 9 from J, leaving 18 bases between them. The germline V gene encodes CDR1 SGHTA and CDR2 FQGNSA. The CDR3 length is 15 residues.

V is TRBV4-3 and J is TRBJ2-7; perhaps TRBD2 as D (7 bases). Deletions cut 1 base from V and 5 bases from J, with 18 bases between. The V gene's germline CDR1 is LGHNA and CDR2 YSLEER. The CDR3 runs 16 residues. CDR3 sequence: CASSQGGGGAPHEQYF. As DNA, the CDR3 is TGCGCCAGCAGCCAAGGGGGAGGGGGGGCGCCCCACGAGCAGTACTTC.

CDR3 amino acids: CASSQEGTGGYGYTF. CDR3 in DNA: TGCGCCAGCAGCCAAGAAGGGACAGGAGGCTATGGCTACACCTTC. This chain uses TRBV4-3 with TRBJ1-2; 8 bases fit TRBD1. In germline, CDR1 is LGHNA, CDR2 YSLEER. The V segment lost 0 bases and the J segment 4 bases; nucleotides outside the gene matches: 4. This CDR3 region has 15 residues.

V is TRBV7-3 and J is TRBJ2-1, with a weak D call TRBD2 (5 bases). Deletions cut 5 bases from V and 9 bases from J, with 11 bases between. CDR3 length: 12 residues. CDR1 is SGHTA, CDR2 FQGTGA, per germline. In DNA form, the CDR3 reads TGTGCCAGCAGCCCATCGGGGATTGAGCAGTTCTTC. It is translated as CASSPSGIEQFF.

On this clone itself: The germline gene is not matched at one end of the junction; a read error may be the cause. The CDR3, as DNA: TGTGCCAGCAGCTTGCGAGATAGCGGCTCCAACGAGCAGTACTTC. This gives the protein CASSLRDSGSNEQYF. The chain carries TRBV9 and TRBJ2-7; D may be TRBD2 (6 bases). CDR1 is SGDLS, CDR2 YYNGEE, per germline. There are 15 residues in the CDR3.

To note about this clone: At one end, the junction sequence differs from germline, possibly due to a read error. CDR3 sequence (DNA): TGTGCCAGCAGCCAAGCGGGAGAAATATGGATCTTC. This gives the protein CASSQAGEIWIF. The V gene is TRBV3-1 (or the pseudogene TRBV3-2), the J gene TRBJ2-1, with D maybe TRBD2 (6 bases). Germline loops: CDR1 LGHDT, CDR2 YNNKEL (reference sequence). The CDR3 has 12 residues.

CDR3 DNA: TGTGCCAGCAGCCTGACGGGAGGGGGCACACCCCTCCACTTT. The encoded protein is CASSLTGGGTPLHF. This rearrangement joins TRBV14 to TRBJ1-6; 7 nucleotides agree with TRBD1. Germline V gene lookup returns CDR1 SGHDN and CDR2 FVKESK. The CDR3 consists of 14 residues. The V segment lost 4 bases and the J segment 11 bases; nucleotides outside the gene matches: 8.

CDR3 coding DNA: TGTGCCAGCAGTCTTTCGAGCAATCAGCCCCAGCATTTT. It encodes CASSLSSNQPQHF. The chain recombines TRBV6-5 with TRBJ1-5; no clear D. The CDR3 is 13 amino acids. The germline gives CDR1 MNHEY, CDR2 SVGAGI. Trimming left V 5 bases short and J 1 base short, with 6 bases between.

V and J are TRBV7-3 and TRBJ2-2; no definite D call. This CDR3 has 13 residues. Germline lookup yields CDR1 SGHTA and CDR2 FQGTGA. V lost 1 base and J 3 bases, leaving 3 bases between the germline ends. CDR3 in amino acids: CASSLSDTGELFF. For the CDR3, the DNA is TGTGCCAGCAGCTTAAGCGACACCGGGGAGCTGTTTTTT.

The CDR3: CASSPSGSYEQYF. The CDR3, as DNA: TGTGCCAGCAGCCCGAGCGGGAGCTACGAGCAGTACTTC. This chain connects TRBV7-6 to TRBJ2-7, with 8 bases that match TRBD2. Unmatched junction bases numbered 3, after V lost 5 bases and J lost 3 bases. Germline V lookup: CDR1 SGHVS, CDR2 FNYEAQ. CDR3 length equals 13 residues.

The chain has TRBV9 and TRBJ2-7, with TRBD2 matching 7 bases. Germline V CDR1 and CDR2: SGDLS, YYNGEE. With V trimmed by 0 bases and J by 0 bases, 3 bases remained unmatched. The CDR3 runs to 15 residues. CDR3: CASSVGLAASYEQYF. The CDR3 DNA is TGTGCCAGCAGCGTAGGTCTAGCGGCCTCCTACGAGCAGTACTTC.

This chain links TRBV4-2 with TRBJ1-1; D is ambiguous. Germline V gene sequence: CDR1 LGHNA, CDR2 YNFKEQ. This CDR3 spans 14 amino acids. Deletions cut 3 bases from V and 1 base from J, with 9 bases between. The CDR3 DNA follows: TGTGCCAGCAGCCAGCGTGTCGGGAACACTGAAGCTTTCTTT. Its translation: CASSQRVGNTEAFF.

The V and J genes are TRBV9 and TRBJ2-5, with 7 bases aligning to TRBD2. V dropped 4 bases and J dropped 1; count of bases not matched to a gene: 10. This CDR3 is built from 16 residues. The germline gives CDR1 SGDLS, CDR2 YYNGEE. The CDR3 protein is CASSTGGGAPQETQYF. The DNA for the CDR3 is TGTGCCAGCAGCACGGGGGGTGGGGCCCCCCAAGAGACCCAGTACTTC.

This chain joins TRBV18 and TRBJ2-7; no reliable D call. CDR1 and CDR2 (germline): KGHSH, LQKENI. CDR3 size: 15 residues. Trimming stripped 3 bases from V and 3 bases from J, with 15 bases between. DNA of the CDR3: TGTGCCAGCTCACCGCGGCAGACCCCGATCTACGAGCAGTACTTC. The encoded protein is CASSPRQTPIYEQYF.

V usage is TRBV15 and J usage is TRBJ1-4, with no clear D. The germline CDR1 and CDR2 sequences are LNHNV and YYDKDF (reference sequence). The length of the CDR3 is 14 residues. The ends were cut back, 5 bases at V and 4 bases at J, with 11 bases in the middle. For the CDR3, the DNA is TGTGCCACCAGCCGGGGAGGATATAATGAAAAACTGTTTTTT. This translates into CATSRGGYNEKLFF.

This clone was seen only a few times. The chain uses TRBV9 and TRBJ2-7; a weak D match, TRBD2 (6 bases). CDR1 is SGDLS and CDR2 is YYNGEE in the germline V gene. Trimming cost V 5 bases and J 2 bases, with 23 bases left between them. The CDR3 is 17 amino acids. The CDR3 loop reads CASSLGSSDILPYEQYF. CDR3 nucleotide sequence: TGTGCCAGCAGTCTAGGCTCTAGCGACATTTTACCCTACGAGCAGTACTTC.

V and J are TRBV5-6 and TRBJ2-5; 10 nucleotides agree with TRBD2. V was pared by 3 bases and J by 0 bases, with 2 bases of the junction left unmatched. Germline V gene lookup returns CDR1 SGHDT and CDR2 YYEEEE. The CDR3 length is 15 residues. In nucleotides, the CDR3 is TGTGCCAGCAGCTCCCTAGCGGGGGACCAAGAGACCCAGTACTTC. It translates to CASSSLAGDQETQYF.

This chain links TRBV6-2 or TRBV6-3 with TRBJ2-7, with 8 bases identical to TRBD2. J lost 0 bases, V lost 5 bases, and 6 bases had no gene match. The CDR3 is 15 amino acids. CDR1 is MNHEY and CDR2 is SVGEGT in the germline V gene. The CDR3 DNA reads TGTGCCAGCAGTCCCTTAGCGGGATACTCCTACGAGCAGTACTTC. Amino acid sequence: CASSPLAGYSYEQYF.

The chain couples TRBV6-5 to TRBJ2-3; a weak D match, TRBD1 (5 bases). This CDR3 contains 12 residues. V gave up 5 bases and J gave up 7 bases, with 10 bases separating them. From germline, CDR1 is MNHEY and CDR2 SVGAGI. The CDR3 DNA reads TGTGCCAGCAGTACAGACAGATATACGCAGTATTTT. Translating it yields CASSTDRYTQYF.

This chain connects TRBV28 to TRBJ2-6; 8 nucleotides match TRBD1. The CDR3 has 18 amino acids. V trimming: 5 bases; J trimming: 0 bases; junction bases outside the gene matches: 9. Germline V CDR1 and CDR2: MDHEN, SYDVKM. The CDR3 spells CASSQRQGKGSGANVLTF. The CDR3 DNA sequence: TGTGCCAGCAGTCAACGACAGGGGAAAGGCTCTGGGGCCAACGTCCTGACTTTC.

The chain combines TRBV2 with TRBJ1-5, with D perhaps TRBD1 (5 bases). There are 13 residues in the CDR3. Germline V gives CDR1 SNHLY, CDR2 FYNNEI. CDR3 protein: CVSAGHDNQPQHF. The CDR3 DNA reads TGTGTCTCAGCGGGGCACGACAATCAGCCCCAGCATTTT.

V is TRBV4-2 and J is TRBJ1-5; tentative D call: TRBD1 (5 bases). V lost 0 bases and J lost 5, with 8 bases in between. From germline, CDR1 is LGHNA and CDR2 YNFKEQ. The CDR3 covers 14 residues. CDR3 in DNA: TGTGCCAGCAGCCAAGATCAAGGGGATCAGCCCCAGCATTTT. The encoded protein is CASSQDQGDQPQHF.